This record looks at one TCR beta chain sequence and its context. Its antigen is undetermined. Data came from immunoSEQ multiplex PCR; TCRdb stores just in-frame clones and leaves some out. Of around 120,000 clones listed, less than 95% are singletons. The CDR3 spans 13 residues. Trimming shortened V by 1 base and J by 12 bases, and 13 bases separated the two germline ends. Germline V CDR1 and CDR2: SGHTA, FQGNSA. This specimen belongs to a study of T cell responses to AZD1222 COVID-19 vaccine. Study-wide results and caveats: An increase in Spike-specific TCR breadth and depth was observed after two AZD1222 doses. Across spike, vaccine-associated CD4 TCRs were found, dominant at 160-218 and 743-854. Regions left unmutated in variants are reportedly the target of nearly half of spike-specific TCRs.

Sequenced material: peripheral blood, taken on day 0 of AZD1222 vaccination. The sequence was collected from an adult in good health. This sequence joins TRBV7-2 and TRBJ2-1; the D gene is possibly TRBD2 (5 bases). The CDR3 region is CASSLVPRAGQFF. The CDR3 DNA reads TGTGCCAGCAGCTTAGTCCCTAGGGCGGGGCAGTTCTTC.